This TCR beta chain was obtained from a study of cytomegalovirus exposure and HLA in healthy donors. The CDR3 is 17 residues long. The ends lost 0 bases at V and 4 bases at J; junction bases unmatched: 11. Germline V gene lookup returns CDR1 SGDLS and CDR2 YYNGEE. Study conclusions and caveats: Among the CMV-associated chains, three were confirmed in vitro as specific for CMV antigens. About 180 TCR beta chains were listed as cytomegalovirus-associated.

On this clone: Its antigen is unidentified.

TCRdb keeps only in-frame clones here, not all; method: immunoSEQ multiplex PCR. The sample has roughly 150,000 clones; roughly 91% are singletons. V is TRBV9 and J is TRBJ2-7, with 9 positions matching TRBD2. This sequence originates from a woman aged 18-29 years in good health and CMV-seropositive. Sequencing used PBMCs. The CDR3 DNA reads TGTGCCAGCAGCGTAGGAGCGGGAGGCGCCTTTCTATACGAGCAGTACTTC. Protein product: CASSVGAGGAFLYEQYF.